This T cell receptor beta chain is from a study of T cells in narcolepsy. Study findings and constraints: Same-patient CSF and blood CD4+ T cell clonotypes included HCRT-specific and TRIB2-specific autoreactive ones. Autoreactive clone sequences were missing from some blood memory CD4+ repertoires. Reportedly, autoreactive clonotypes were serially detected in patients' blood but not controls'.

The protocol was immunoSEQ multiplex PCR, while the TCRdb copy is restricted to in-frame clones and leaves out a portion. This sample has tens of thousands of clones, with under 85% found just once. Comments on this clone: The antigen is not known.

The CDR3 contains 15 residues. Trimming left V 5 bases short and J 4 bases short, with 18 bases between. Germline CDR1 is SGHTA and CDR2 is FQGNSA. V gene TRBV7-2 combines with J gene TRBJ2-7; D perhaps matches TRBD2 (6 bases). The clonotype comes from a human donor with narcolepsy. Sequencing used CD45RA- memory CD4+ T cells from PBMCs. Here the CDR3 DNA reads TGTGCCAGCAGCAAGTTGCCCGGGGAGGCTTACGAGCAGTACTTC. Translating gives CASSKLPGEAYEQYF.